Below are 9 T cell receptor beta chains sequenced from a single sample in a study of glioma-infiltrating T cells. TCR alpha and beta CDR3 regions were amplified from RNA using iRepertoire nested multiplex PCR. TCRdb ran MiXCR on the multiplex PCR reads and lists one entry per CDR3 protein. The sample includes around 90,000 distinct CDR3 sequences, 35% to 50% seen only once; the top ten take roughly two fifths. Sequenced material: glioma tissue, nonneoplastic brain tissue, or PBMCs (not recorded which). The source of these receptors is a human donor with low-grade glioma or glioblastoma, undergoing nonglioma brain surgery, or in good health (not recorded which).

As concerns this clonotype: Germline and junction disagree at one end, which may indicate a read error. J is TRBJ1-1 and V is TRBV20-1; a weak D match, TRBD1 (5 bases). Germline CDR1 and CDR2: DFQATT and SNEGSKA (reference sequence). This CDR3 contains 15 residues. The CDR3 sequence is CSAVGRGGVSTEAFF. CDR3 nucleotides: TGCAGTGCCGTAGGGAGGGGAGGAGTGAGCACTGAGGCTTTCTTT.

This clonotype was found many times. The CDR3 loop is CASSFQENTEAFF. The CDR3 nucleotides read TGTGCCAGCAGCTTTCAAGAGAACACTGAAGCTTTCTTT. The chain recombines TRBV11-2 with TRBJ1-1; D not certain. The CDR3 is 13 residues long. The germline gives CDR1 SGHAT, CDR2 FQNNGV. The V and J ends lost 3 bases and 1 base respectively, with 6 bases between them.

This clonotype was counted many times. The rearrangement joins TRBV12-3 or TRBV12-4 to TRBJ1-3; 7 bases line up with TRBD1. This CDR3 contains 16 residues. Germline trimming cut 5 bases from V and 0 bases from J; bases unmatched to any gene: 7. Written as DNA, the CDR3 is TGTGCCAGCAGTACCGGGACAGCCCACTCTGGAAACACCATATATTTT. Encoded protein: CASSTGTAHSGNTIYF.

This clonotype was detected a few times. This may be a read error: a much more frequent sequence differs by one nucleotide. The chain uses TRBV7-6 and TRBJ2-7; 8 nucleotides match TRBD1. This CDR3 has 15 amino acids. The germline V gene has CDR1 SGHVS and CDR2 FNYEAQ. J gave up 3 bases and V 4 bases, and 8 bases lay outside the gene matches. The CDR3 DNA follows: TGTGCCAGCAGCTGTGGGACAGGCGCTAACTACGAGCAGTACTTC. As protein: CASSCGTGANYEQYF.

Ten or more counts support this clonotype. The chain carries TRBV6-1 and TRBJ2-7, with 11 bases fitting TRBD2. The CDR3 loop spans 14 amino acids. V lost 6 bases and J lost 7; bases outside the gene matches: 8. Looked up from germline, CDR1 is MNHNS and CDR2 is SASEGT. The CDR3 DNA reads TGTGCCAGCAGGGCTAGCGGGGGGACGCGGGAGCAGTACTTC. The encoded protein is CASRASGGTREQYF.

This clonotype has at least ten counts. The gene calls are TRBV7-3 and TRBJ2-2, with 8 bases that match TRBD1. This CDR3 is 13 amino acids long. Unmatched junction bases numbered 1, after V lost 4 bases and J lost 6 bases. The V gene's germline CDR1 is SGHTA and CDR2 FQGTGA. The CDR3 bases are TGTGCCAGCAGCTCGACAGGGGCCGGGGAGCTGTTTTTT. It is translated as CASSSTGAGELFF.

This clonotype was observed many times. This chain uses TRBV12-3 or TRBV12-4 with TRBJ2-6; D ambiguous. The germline V and J ends were trimmed by 5 bases and 0 bases, with 8 bases remaining between them. The CDR3 runs 15 residues. The CDR3 sequence is CASSMINSGANVLTF. The CDR3 DNA reads as TGTGCCAGCAGTATGATTAACTCTGGGGCCAACGTCCTGACTTTC.

There are many counts of this clonotype. This chain connects TRBV4-3 to TRBJ2-6; D gene ambiguous. The V end lost 3 bases, the J end lost 2 bases, and 11 bases lay between the germline ends. The CDR3 sequence is 16 residues long. Per the germline V gene, CDR1 is LGHNA and CDR2 is YSLEER. The CDR3 sequence is CASSQDVGAGANVLTF. Written as DNA, the CDR3 is TGCGCCAGCAGCCAGGATGTAGGTGCTGGGGCCAACGTCCTGACTTTC.

A word on this clonotype: This may be a read error: a much more frequent sequence differs by one nucleotide. The CDR3 coding sequence is TGCAGCGTTGAATTATTAGCGGGCTACAATGAGCAGTTCTTC. Protein: CSVELLAGYNEQFF. The chain links TRBV29-1 to TRBJ2-1; 7 nucleotides line up with TRBD2. The CDR3 is 14 residues long. V dropped 2 bases and J dropped 3; count of bases not matched to a gene: 4. In germline, CDR1 is SQVTM, CDR2 ANQGSEA.